Below, 17 T cell receptor beta chains from the same sample are listed, as sequenced in a study of T cells after yellow fever vaccination. TCRdb reprocessed the 5' RACE reads via MiXCR and lists one record per CDR3 protein. The data contain about 300,000 distinct CDR3 sequences, less than 9.5% of them seen just once; the ten biggest clones take up about 3%. The material sequenced was CD4+ T cells sorted from PBMCs, taken 5 days after the yellow fever booster vaccination. The receptors shown here come from a man aged 18-30 years who received the YFV17D yellow fever vaccine.

The chain couples TRBV6-5 to TRBJ1-1, with D possibly matching TRBD1 (6 bases). Germline CDR1 is MNHEY and CDR2 is SVGAGI. The CDR3 loop spans 13 amino acids. The V gene lost 6 bases and the J gene lost 6 bases, with 14 bases spanning the gap. CDR3 nucleotide sequence: TGTGCCAGCAGAATGGGACAAAGGGCTGAAGCTTTCTTT. As protein: CASRMGQRAEAFF.

This clonotype occurred a few times. The V gene is TRBV12-5, the J gene TRBJ2-5, with D perhaps matching TRBD2 (5 bases). This CDR3 has 14 residues. CDR1 is LGHNT and CDR2 is FRNRAP in the germline V gene. The V gene lost 5 bases and the J gene lost 1 base, with 11 bases spanning the gap. The CDR3 protein is CASGPGVRQETQYF. CDR3 nucleotides: TGTGCTAGTGGTCCCGGGGTACGCCAAGAGACCCAGTACTTC.

This clonotype has a handful of counts. The gene calls are TRBV5-5 and TRBJ2-2, with D unresolved. Germline V gene data show CDR1 as SGHKS and CDR2 as YYEKEE (reference sequence). The CDR3 runs 15 residues. V was cut by 0 bases and J by 4 bases, with 10 bases left in between. This CDR3 reads CASSLGQASTGELFF. Written as DNA, the CDR3 is TGTGCCAGCAGCTTGGGGCAGGCCTCCACCGGGGAGCTGTTTTTT.

V and J are TRBV6-1 and TRBJ2-4; unclear D gene. Trimming pared 2 bases from V and 3 bases from J, leaving 8 bases between. The CDR3 is made up of 14 amino acids. The germline CDR1 and CDR2 sequences are MNHNS and SASEGT. The CDR3 loop is CASSERFIKNIQYF. The CDR3 DNA reads TGTGCCAGCAGTGAACGTTTTATCAAAAACATTCAGTACTTC.

This sequence joins TRBV4-1 and TRBJ1-1; D possibly corresponds to TRBD1 (5 bases). Germline assignment: CDR1 MGHRA and CDR2 YSYEKL. The CDR3 runs to 15 residues. Trimming took 1 base from V and 1 from J, leaving 10 bases between them. The CDR3 sequence is CASSQAWTPNTEAFF. In DNA form, the CDR3 reads TGCGCCAGCAGCCAAGCCTGGACACCGAACACTGAAGCTTTCTTT.

This chain connects TRBV11-2 to TRBJ2-3; the match to TRBD2 covers 8 bases. CDR3 length: 15 amino acids. Germline V lookup: CDR1 SGHAT, CDR2 FQNNGV. With V trimmed by 5 bases and J by 6 bases, 10 bases remained unmatched. The CDR3, as DNA: TGTGCCAGCAGCCGCTTAGAAACGGGGGGGGATACGCAGTATTTT. Translation gives CASSRLETGGDTQYF.

A single count supports this clonotype. The chain has TRBV7-2 and TRBJ2-5; possible D gene TRBD2, 7 bases. The ends were cut back, 2 bases at V and 5 bases at J, with 24 bases in the middle. This CDR3 is 18 amino acids long. The V gene's germline CDR1 is SGHTA and CDR2 FQGNSA. CDR3 loop: CASSLREKGRGFRETQYF. The CDR3 DNA sequence: TGTGCCAGCAGCTTAAGGGAGAAAGGGAGGGGGTTCAGGGAGACCCAGTACTTC.

For this clonotype: The CDR3 end shows no conserved phenylalanine or tryptophan, and so a read error is likely. This chain connects TRBV7-6 to TRBJ1-1; perhaps TRBD1 as D (6 bases). Trimming stripped 4 bases from V and 4 bases from J, with 16 bases between. This CDR3 has 15 amino acids. Looked up from germline, CDR1 is SGHVS and CDR2 is FNYEAQ. The CDR3 protein is CASSSSAGAITEAFL. CDR3 DNA: TGTGCCAGCAGCTCCTCGGCAGGGGCCATCACTGAAGCTTTCCTT.

This clonotype has a handful of counts. The CDR3 nucleotides are TGTGCCAGCAGCCTCCAAACCCCAGACAGGGGACCCCACTACGAGCAGTACGTC. Protein: CASSLQTPDRGPHYEQYV. The J gene is TRBJ2-7, the V gene TRBV7-9; the match to TRBD1 covers 8 bases. The V gene's germline CDR1 is SEHNR and CDR2 FQNEAQ (reference sequence). The CDR3 is made up of 18 amino acids. V dropped 5 bases and J dropped 3; count of bases not matched to a gene: 18.

The CDR3 protein is CASSQPGQGETEAFF. The CDR3 coding sequence is TGTGCCAGCAGCCAACCGGGGCAGGGGGAGACTGAAGCTTTCTTT. The chain is built from TRBV4-2 and TRBJ1-1, with 7 bases identical to TRBD1. From germline, CDR1 is LGHNA and CDR2 YNFKEQ. The CDR3 is 15 residues long. With 2 bases clipped from V and 5 bases from J, the junction kept 8 bases outside the gene matches.

This clonotype was counted a few times. The chain carries TRBV6-2 or TRBV6-3 and TRBJ2-1, with 8 bases aligning to TRBD2. CDR3 length: 14 amino acids. Germline loops: CDR1 MNHEY, CDR2 SVGEGT. The V segment lost 8 bases and the J segment 5 bases; nucleotides outside the gene matches: 8. The CDR3 spells CASVRGGSDNEQFF. The DNA for the CDR3 is TGTGCCAGCGTCCGGGGGGGCAGCGACAATGAGCAGTTCTTC.

J is TRBJ2-1 and V is TRBV5-1, with 7 nucleotides matching TRBD2. CDR3 length equals 14 residues. V trimming: 4 bases; J trimming: 8 bases; junction bases outside the gene matches: 9. Germline V gene lookup returns CDR1 SGHRS and CDR2 YFSETQ. The CDR3 reads CASSRGGFGDEQFF. The DNA of the CDR3 is TGCGCCAGCAGCAGGGGAGGGTTCGGGGATGAGCAGTTCTTC.

This clonotype appeared many times. The chain recombines TRBV12-3 or TRBV12-4 with TRBJ2-3; no reliable D call. Trimming took off 6 bases at V and 7 bases at J, with 14 bases between the two ends. The CDR3 length is 13 residues. CDR3 DNA: TGTGCCAGCAGCCCTATCACGAGCTATACGCAGTATTTT. Translation: CASSPITSYTQYF.

Many counts were recorded for this clonotype. The rearrangement links TRBV4-2 to TRBJ1-5; D uncertain. CDR1 and CDR2 from the germline V gene are LGHNA and YNFKEQ. This CDR3 is built from 17 residues. V was shortened by 0 bases and J by 1 base, with 13 bases between the two germline ends. In DNA form, the CDR3 reads TGTGCCAGCAGCCAAGAGCCGGATGTGGGCAGCAATCAGCCCCAGCATTTT. Amino acids: CASSQEPDVGSNQPQHF.

This clonotype was picked up many times. This rearrangement joins TRBV7-2 to TRBJ1-3; D not certain. V lost 1 base and J 0 bases, leaving 7 bases between the germline ends. The CDR3 has 15 amino acids. Germline V gene lookup returns CDR1 SGHTA and CDR2 FQGNSA. The CDR3 DNA sequence: TGTGCCAGCAGCTTAGGCCCAATCTCTGGAAACACCATATATTTT. As protein: CASSLGPISGNTIYF.

This clonotype was picked up a small number of times. The V and J genes are TRBV27 and TRBJ1-4, with a weak D call TRBD1 (5 bases). The V end lost 4 bases, the J end lost 5 bases, and 14 bases lay between the germline ends. Germline V gene sequence: CDR1 MNHEY, CDR2 SMNVEV (reference sequence). CDR3 length: 15 residues. As DNA, the CDR3 is TGTGCCAGCAGTTCCCTGACAGCTAACAATGAAAAACTGTTTTTT. Its protein is CASSSLTANNEKLFF.

This clonotype was detected only a few times. The chain recombines TRBV6-6 with TRBJ1-2; the D is unclear. The CDR3 is made up of 13 amino acids. Germline CDR1 reads MNHNY; CDR2 reads SVGAGI (reference sequence). Trimming removed 6 bases from V and 10 bases from J, with 18 bases in between. CDR3 DNA: TGTGCCAGCAGGGCGGATAAGTTTTTTGCCTACACCTTC. It specifies CASRADKFFAYTF.